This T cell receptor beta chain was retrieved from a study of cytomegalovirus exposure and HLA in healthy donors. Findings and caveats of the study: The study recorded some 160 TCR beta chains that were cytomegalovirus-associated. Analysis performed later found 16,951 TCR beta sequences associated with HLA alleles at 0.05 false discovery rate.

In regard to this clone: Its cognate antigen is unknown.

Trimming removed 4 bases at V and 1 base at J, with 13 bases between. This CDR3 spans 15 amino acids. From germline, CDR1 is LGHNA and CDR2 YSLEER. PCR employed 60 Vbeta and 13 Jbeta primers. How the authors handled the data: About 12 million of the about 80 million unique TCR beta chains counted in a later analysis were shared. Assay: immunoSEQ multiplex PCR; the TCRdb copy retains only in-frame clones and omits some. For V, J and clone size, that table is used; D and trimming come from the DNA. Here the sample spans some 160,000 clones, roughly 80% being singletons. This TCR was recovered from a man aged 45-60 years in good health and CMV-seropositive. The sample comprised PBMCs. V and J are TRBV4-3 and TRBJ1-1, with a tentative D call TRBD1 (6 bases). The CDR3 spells CASSRNRAENTEAFF. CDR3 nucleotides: TGCGCCAGCAGCCGGAACAGGGCCGAGAACACTGAAGCTTTCTTT.